The 5 T cell receptor beta chains below were found in one sample sequenced in a study of blood T cells in healthy people across ages. Then a second PCR, running roughly 7 to 11 cycles, was carried out with a sample-barcoded 5' primer and a J-beta primer mix. MiXCR was run by TCRdb on the 5' RACE reads, yielding one entry per CDR3 protein. The sample has more than 1,000,000 distinct CDR3 sequences; roughly 24% are singletons. The data also belong to a second study, concerning T cells of mothers and their children.

The sequenced sample was blood. The receptors were sampled from a girl aged 2-10 years in good health.

This clonotype was seen only a few times. V usage is TRBV7-8 and J usage is TRBJ2-5; D is uncertain. The length of the CDR3 is 15 residues. Germline V gives CDR1 SGHVS, CDR2 FQNEAQ. V was cut by 3 bases and J by 5 bases, with 16 bases left in between. The CDR3 here is CASSFTPSLGETQYF. The CDR3 region has the DNA TGTGCCAGCAGCTTTACTCCCTCATTAGGGGAGACCCAGTACTTC.

The sample holds one count of this clonotype. This rearrangement joins TRBV12-3 or TRBV12-4 to TRBJ1-4; D is undetermined. The germline V and J ends were trimmed by 4 bases and 8 bases, with 14 bases remaining between them. The CDR3 contains 14 residues. The CDR3 sequence: CASSYRENEEKLFF. CDR3 DNA: TGTGCCAGCAGTTACCGGGAGAATGAAGAAAAACTGTTTTTT.

A note on this clonotype: Its ends do not fully match the called genes, so a read error is possible. The chain uses TRBV7-9 and TRBJ2-7; no clear D gene. The germline V gene encodes CDR1 SEHNR and CDR2 FQNEAQ (reference sequence). CDR3 length: 14 amino acids. In DNA form, the CDR3 reads TGTGCCAGCAGCCTCGGTCGGGCAGTCACGGTAGCCTTCTTC. This gives the protein CASSLGRAVTVAFF. Full variable domain (missing parts from reference TRBV7-9 and TRBJ2-7): DTGVSQNPRHKITKRGQNVTFRCDPISEHNRLYWYRQTLGQGPEFLTYFQNEAQLEKSRLLSDRFSAERPKGSFSTLEIQRTEQGDSAMYLCASSLGRAVTVAFFGPGTRLTVT.

CDR3 DNA sequence: TGTGCCAGCAGCCCGGATCCCTCTACCTACAATGAGCAGTTCTTC. It codes for CASSPDPSTYNEQFF. This chain uses TRBV5-6 with TRBJ2-1; D is ambiguous. This CDR3 comprises 15 residues. Germline CDR1 and CDR2: SGHDT and YYEEEE. V was cut by 4 bases and J by 2 bases, with 13 bases left in between.

The chain recombines TRBV27 with TRBJ1-2; tentative D call: TRBD1 (5 bases). Deletions cut 6 bases from V and 0 bases from J, with 17 bases between. The CDR3 is 16 amino acids. Germline V lookup: CDR1 MNHEY, CDR2 SMNVEV (reference sequence). CDR3 loop: CASRGPSDETNYGYTF. In DNA, the CDR3 is TGTGCCAGCAGGGGACCTTCTGACGAGACTAACTATGGCTACACCTTC.